Shown below are 19 T cell receptor beta chains from a single sample sequenced in a study of OX40 agonist ivuxolimab in advanced cancers. TCRdb's copy holds only in-frame clones and misses some; the assay was immunoSEQ multiplex PCR. In the table there are around 71,000 clones, under 80% of which are singletons. The sequencing used CD4+ or CD8+ T cells sorted from blood, collected in a trial of the OX40 agonist ivuxolimab. These TCRs come from an adult with an advanced solid tumor such as melanoma, head and neck, liver or kidney cancer.

This clone showed up just a few times. The chain couples TRBV5-1 to TRBJ2-1; possibly TRBD2 for D (5 bases). The germline V gene encodes CDR1 SGHRS and CDR2 YFSETQ. The CDR3 has 13 amino acids. Trimming left V 4 bases short and J 9 bases short, with 14 bases between. The CDR3 sequence is CASSEPGYVEQFF. In nucleotides, the CDR3 is TGCGCCAGCAGCGAACCGGGGTATGTTGAGCAGTTCTTC.

This sequence joins TRBV5-6 and TRBJ2-2, with a tentative D call TRBD1 (5 bases). From germline, CDR1 is SGHDT and CDR2 YYEEEE. V was cut by 2 bases and J by 4 bases, with 12 bases left in between. This CDR3 comprises 15 residues. CDR3 loop: CASSFGSRGTGELFF. Written as DNA, the CDR3 is TGTGCCAGCAGCTTTGGTTCTAGGGGCACCGGGGAGCTGTTTTTT. The variable domain in full, completed from reference TRBV5-6 and TRBJ2-2, reads DAGVTQSPTHLIKTRGQQVTLRCSPKSGHDTVSWYQQALGQGPQFIFQYYEEEERQRGNFPDRFSGHQFPNYSSELNVNALLLGDSALYLCASSFGSRGTGELFFGEGSRLTVL.

V and J are TRBV7-2 and TRBJ2-1; D tentatively fits TRBD1 or TRBD2 (5 bases each). Per the germline V gene, CDR1 is SGHTA and CDR2 is FQGNSA. V shed 1 base and J shed 12 bases, with 10 bases lying between them. The CDR3 length is 12 residues. The CDR3 DNA reads as TGTGCCAGCAGCTTAGTCGAGGGGAGGCAGTTCTTC. This gives the protein CASSLVEGRQFF.

The chain uses TRBV4-3 and TRBJ1-4; 9 positions match TRBD1. From germline, CDR1 is LGHNA and CDR2 YSLEER. The CDR3 is made up of 15 amino acids. V was pared by 4 bases and J by 11 bases, with 11 bases of the junction left unmatched. In DNA form, the CDR3 reads TGCGCCAGCAGCCCACATACAGGGGGCGCGGGGAAACTGTTTTTT. It yields the protein CASSPHTGGAGKLFF.

V is TRBV5-8 and J is TRBJ1-1; D not resolved. Germline assignment: CDR1 SGHTS and CDR2 YDEGEE. CDR3 length: 11 residues. The V end was cut by 0 bases, the J end by 13 bases, with 10 bases between. CDR3 protein: CASSLVHESFF. Written as DNA, the CDR3 is TGTGCCAGCAGCTTGGTCCATGAGAGTTTCTTT.

The rearrangement links TRBV18 to TRBJ1-2; TRBD1 agrees at 7 bases. The CDR3 contains 13 residues. Germline values: CDR1 KGHSH, CDR2 LQKENI. V gave up 3 bases and J gave up 9 bases; unmatched junction bases: 7. CDR3 DNA: TGTGCCAGCTCACCGGGCCAGGGGGAGAGCTACACCTTC. The encoded protein is CASSPGQGESYTF.

V and J are TRBV30 and TRBJ1-1; 8 nucleotides align to TRBD1. This CDR3 spans 16 amino acids. Trimming took 2 bases from V and 1 from J; bases not matched to a gene: 9. Germline V CDR1 and CDR2: GTSNPN, SVGIG (reference sequence). CDR3 in DNA: TGTGCCTGGAGTCTTGCAGGGGGCTATAGGAACACTGAAGCTTTCTTT. Translation gives CAWSLAGGYRNTEAFF.

The chain carries TRBV15 and TRBJ2-5; no definite D call. CDR3 length: 15 residues. The V and J ends lost 0 bases and 6 bases respectively, with 14 bases between them. Germline lookup yields CDR1 LNHNV and CDR2 YYDKDF (reference sequence). The CDR3 here is CATSRDRAQAKTQYF. The CDR3 nucleotides read TGTGCCACCAGCAGAGATAGGGCGCAGGCGAAGACCCAGTACTTC.

V is TRBV11-2 and J is TRBJ2-7; D call uncertain. Trimming removed 1 base at V and 5 bases at J, with 15 bases between. The CDR3 has 15 residues. Germline values: CDR1 SGHAT, CDR2 FQNNGV. The CDR3 reads CASSLGTRLWDEQYF. The CDR3 DNA reads as TGTGCCAGCAGCTTAGGAACGCGGTTGTGGGACGAGCAGTACTTC.

A single count supports this clone. The genes are TRBV29-1 and TRBJ2-5, with D perhaps assigned TRBD1 or TRBD2 (6 bases each). This CDR3 is 12 amino acids long. From germline, CDR1 is SQVTM and CDR2 ANQGSEA. V was pared by 4 bases and J by 5 bases, with 11 bases between. CDR3 amino acids: CSVVRGEETQYF. The CDR3 region has the DNA TGCAGCGTTGTGAGGGGGGAGGAGACCCAGTACTTC. The whole variable domain, filled in from reference TRBV29-1 and TRBJ2-5, reads SAVISQKPSRDICQRGTSLTIQCQVDSQVTMMFWYRQQPGQSLTLIATANQGSEATYESGFVIDKFPISRPNLTFSTLTVSNMSPEDSSIYLCSVVRGEETQYFGPGTRLLVL.

V usage is TRBV28 and J usage is TRBJ2-1, with D hard to call. The CDR3 extends over 11 amino acids. The V gene lost 11 bases and the J gene lost 10 bases, with 15 bases spanning the gap. The germline V gene encodes CDR1 MDHEN and CDR2 SYDVKM. Here the CDR3 reads CAARIAQEQFF. CDR3 coding DNA: TGTGCCGCCAGAATAGCTCAAGAGCAGTTCTTC. The full variable domain, with the rest looked up from reference TRBV28 and TRBJ2-1, is DVKVTQSSRYLVKRTGEKVFLECVQDMDHENMFWYRQDPGLGLRLIYFSYDVKMKEKGDIPEGYSVSREKKERFSLILESASTNQTSMYLCAARIAQEQFFGPGTRLTVL.

This chain uses TRBV5-8 with TRBJ1-1; D not resolved. The germline V gene has CDR1 SGHTS and CDR2 YDEGEE. This CDR3 is built from 13 residues. Trimming cost V 2 bases and J 0 bases, with 5 bases left between them. This CDR3 is CASSLGLNTEAFF. DNA for the CDR3: TGTGCCAGCAGCTTAGGGCTGAACACTGAAGCTTTCTTT. Drawing the rest from reference TRBV5-8 and TRBJ1-1, the complete variable domain is EAGVTQSPTHLIKTRGQQATLRCSPISGHTSVYWYQQALGLGLQFLLWYDEGEERNRGNFPPRFSGRQFPNYSSELNVNALELEDSALYLCASSLGLNTEAFFGQGTRLTVV.

The chain recombines TRBV19 with TRBJ1-5, with 10 bases lining up with TRBD1. This CDR3 is 16 amino acids long. Germline V gene lookup returns CDR1 LNHDA and CDR2 SQIVND (reference sequence). Losses at the gene ends were 3 bases for V and 7 bases for J; bases not matched to a gene: 9. The CDR3 loop reads CASSILIGQGDQPQHF. The CDR3 DNA reads TGTGCCAGTAGTATCCTTATCGGACAGGGGGACCAGCCCCAGCATTTT.

This chain links TRBV6-6 with TRBJ1-1, with D possibly TRBD1 on 5 matching bases. The V end lost 5 bases, the J end lost 6 bases, and 13 bases lay between the germline ends. The CDR3 totals 13 residues. The germline gives CDR1 MNHNY, CDR2 SVGAGI (reference sequence). The CDR3 sequence: CASSPTGGAEAFF. CDR3 coding DNA: TGTGCCAGCAGTCCCACCGGGGGGGCTGAAGCTTTCTTT.

This clone was observed a handful of times. The V and J genes are TRBV9 and TRBJ1-4; no definite D call. The CDR3 spans 14 residues. Germline-derived CDR1 and CDR2 are SGDLS and YYNGEE. Trimming took 2 bases from V and 7 from J, leaving 12 bases between them. The CDR3 nucleotides are TGTGCCAGCAGCGTCACCTCTAGTAGTGAAAAACTGTTTTTT. This sequence encodes CASSVTSSSEKLFF.

DNA for the CDR3: TGCGCCAGCAGCCAAGATAGAGCGCGGGGGGGCTCCAATGAGCAGTTCTTC. Encoded protein: CASSQDRARGGSNEQFF. The rearrangement links TRBV4-1 to TRBJ2-1; 9 bases are shared with TRBD2. The V gene end was trimmed by 0 bases and the J gene end by 6 bases; junction bases not matched to a gene: 9. Germline V gives CDR1 MGHRA, CDR2 YSYEKL. There are 17 residues in the CDR3.

The V call is TRBV7-8, the J call TRBJ2-1, with D possibly matching TRBD2 (6 bases). Deletions cut 3 bases from V and 4 bases from J, with 13 bases between. This CDR3 contains 15 residues. Germline V gene data show CDR1 as SGHVS and CDR2 as FQNEAQ. The CDR3, as DNA: TGTGCCAGCAGCTTGGAGGGCAGAGCTTACAATGAGCAGTTCTTC. Protein: CASSLEGRAYNEQFF.

This clone was detected many times. CDR3 amino acids: CASSLAPGGSTYEQYF. DNA of the CDR3: TGTGCCAGCAGCTTAGCCCCCGGCGGGTCCACTTACGAGCAGTACTTC. The chain employs TRBV7-2 and TRBJ2-7, with a possible D match to TRBD2 (5 bases). The V and J ends lost 0 bases and 4 bases respectively, with 16 bases between them. CDR3 size: 16 residues. Germline V gene data show CDR1 as SGHTA and CDR2 as FQGNSA.

V and J are TRBV7-2 and TRBJ1-2, with D uncertain. This CDR3 has 14 amino acids. Trimming took 5 bases from V and 5 from J, leaving 15 bases between them. Germline loops: CDR1 SGHTA, CDR2 FQGNSA. The CDR3 here is CASSKDTAGYGYTF. CDR3 in DNA: TGTGCCAGCAGCAAAGATACAGCGGGGTATGGCTACACCTTC. The full variable domain, with the rest looked up from reference TRBV7-2 and TRBJ1-2, is GAGVSQSPSNKVTEKGKDVELRCDPISGHTALYWYRQSLGQGLEFLIYFQGNSAPDKSGLPSDRFSAERTGGSVSTLTIQRTQQEDSAVYLCASSKDTAGYGYTFGSGTRLTVV.